This TCR beta chain was recorded in a study of blood T cell repertoires in COVID-19. Study at large: Donors in the United States, Italy and Spain gave samples during acute or convalescent COVID-19.

The table came from immunoSEQ multiplex PCR; TCRdb's copy has only in-frame clones and leaves some out. The data show 150,000 to 200,000 clones, with about 90% seen just once and 2% to 2.5% held by the top ten. Cohorts were assigned according to the clinical history that participants reported. The CDR3 runs 15 residues. Germline assignment: CDR1 SGHAT and CDR2 FQDESV (reference sequence). Trimming stripped 2 bases from V and 9 bases from J, with 17 bases between. The sample was PBMCs or T cells enriched from blood (not recorded which). The chain combines TRBV11-1 with TRBJ2-4; TRBD2 is a possible D gene (5 bases). This TCR came from a woman aged 25-40 years who had recovered from COVID-19. The CDR3 loop reads CASSLIYGVGGIQYF. CDR3 nucleotides: TGTGCCAGCAGCTTAATATACGGGGTTGGAGGCATTCAGTACTTC.